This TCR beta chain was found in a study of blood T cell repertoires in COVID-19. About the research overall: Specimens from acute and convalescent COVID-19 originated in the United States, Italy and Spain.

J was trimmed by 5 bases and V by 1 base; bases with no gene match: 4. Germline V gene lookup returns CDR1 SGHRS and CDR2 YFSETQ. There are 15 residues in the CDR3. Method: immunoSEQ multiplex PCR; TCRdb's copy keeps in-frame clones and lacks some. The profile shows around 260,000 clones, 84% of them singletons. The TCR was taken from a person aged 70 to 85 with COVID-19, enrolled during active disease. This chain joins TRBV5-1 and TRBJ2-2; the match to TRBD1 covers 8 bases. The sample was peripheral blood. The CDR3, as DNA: TGCGCCAGCAGCTTGTTTACAGGGGGAACCGGGGAGCTGTTTTTT. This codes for CASSLFTGGTGELFF.